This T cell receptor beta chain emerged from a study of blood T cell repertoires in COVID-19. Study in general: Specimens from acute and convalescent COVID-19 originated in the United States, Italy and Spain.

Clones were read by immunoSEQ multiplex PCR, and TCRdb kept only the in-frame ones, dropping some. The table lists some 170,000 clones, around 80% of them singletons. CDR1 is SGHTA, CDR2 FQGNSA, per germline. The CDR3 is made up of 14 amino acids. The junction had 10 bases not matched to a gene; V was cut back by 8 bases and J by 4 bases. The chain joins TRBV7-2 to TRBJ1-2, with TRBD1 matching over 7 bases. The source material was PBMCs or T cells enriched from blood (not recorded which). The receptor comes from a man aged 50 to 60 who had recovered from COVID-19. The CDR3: CASRRDRRVYGYTF. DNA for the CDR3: TGTGCCAGCCGGAGGGACAGAAGAGTCTATGGCTACACCTTC. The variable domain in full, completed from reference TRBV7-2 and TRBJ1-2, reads GAGVSQSPSNKVTEKGKDVELRCDPISGHTALYWYRQSLGQGLEFLIYFQGNSAPDKSGLPSDRFSAERTGGSVSTLTIQRTQQEDSAVYLCASRRDRRVYGYTFGSGTRLTVV.